This paragraph reports one T cell receptor (beta chain). Antigen specificity is unknown. This entry comes from a study of identical twins. General observations from the study: Conclusions relied on cross-sectional statistical analysis, not following the same donors.

TCRdb recomputed calls from the 5' RACE reads with MiXCR, one row per CDR3 protein. Of hundreds of thousands of distinct CDR3 sequences listed, 20% to 30% were seen once; the top ten hold about 3%. The V gene's germline CDR1 is SGHRS and CDR2 YFSETQ. V trimming: 4 bases; J trimming: 5 bases; junction bases outside the gene matches: 4. The CDR3 consists of 16 residues. These data also featured in a second study, about T cells expressing NK-cell markers. This second study says: Each TCR beta repertoire originated in sorted T cells that were CD3+CD56+NKG2C+, CD3+CD56+NKG2C- or CD3+CD56-NKG2C+. There were a handful of donors in whom these clonotypes also led the CD3+CD56-NKG2C+ fraction. The study left the HCMV specificity of expanded NKG2C+ T cell clones unresolved.

Sequencing input: CD4+ T cells sorted from blood. This sequence joins TRBV5-1 and TRBJ2-1; 15 nucleotides match TRBD2. This receptor was taken from a woman aged 18-30 years in good health. For the CDR3, the DNA is TGCGCCAGCAGCACCGGACTAGCGGGAGGGGACAATGAGCAGTTCTTC. It codes for CASSTGLAGGDNEQFF.